This TCR beta chain was captured by sequencing in a study of T cell responses to AZD1222 COVID-19 vaccine. Study background: Recipients boosted at about 4 weeks or about 12 weeks are pooled. Study conclusions and caveats: Donors skewed white British and female; clonal diversity was possibly underestimated. Once two AZD1222 doses were given, Spike-specific TCR breadth and depth went up. Baseline seropositivity characterized only a handful of AZD1222 recipients.

The length of the CDR3 is 13 residues. V gave up 8 bases and J gave up 0 bases, with 11 bases separating them. CDR1 is SGHRS and CDR2 is YFSETQ in the germline V gene. The protocol was immunoSEQ multiplex PCR, while the TCRdb copy is restricted to in-frame clones and leaves out a portion. The data hold 200,000 or so clones, with 92% observed a single time. Concerning this clone itself: What it recognizes is unknown.

This sequence originates from an adult in good health. The sequenced sample was peripheral blood, obtained on day 0 of AZD1222 vaccination. The chain combines TRBV5-1 with TRBJ1-1; D not certain. The CDR3 reads CASVGRLNTEAFF. CDR3 nucleotide sequence: TGCGCCAGTGTGGGAAGGCTGAACACTGAAGCTTTCTTT.